The 26 T cell receptor beta chains below were found in one sample sequenced in a study of blood T cell repertoires in COVID-19. Sequenced by immunoSEQ multiplex PCR; TCRdb stores in-frame clones only, minus some. The sample shows 150,000 or so clones, 80% to 85% of them seen only once. Sequenced sample: PBMCs or T cells enriched from blood (not recorded which). The origin of the receptors is an older man who had been exposed to COVID-19.

The chain recombines TRBV7-9 with TRBJ1-1; 7 bases line up with TRBD1. Germline CDR1 and CDR2: SEHNR and FQNEAQ (reference sequence). This CDR3 region has 14 residues. V was pared by 5 bases and J by 0 bases, with 3 bases of the junction left unmatched. The chain's CDR3 is CASSRGQMNTEAFF. The CDR3 coding sequence is TGTGCCAGCAGCCGGGGACAGATGAACACTGAAGCTTTCTTT.

The chain is built from TRBV5-1 and TRBJ1-6, with D possibly being TRBD1 (6 bases). The CDR3 has 14 amino acids. V lost 0 bases, J lost 11 bases, and 12 bases lay in between. Germline V gene data show CDR1 as SGHRS and CDR2 as YFSETQ. The CDR3: CASSLEGHTTPLHF. The CDR3 bases are TGCGCCAGCAGCTTGGAGGGACACACTACACCCCTCCACTTT.

The chain joins TRBV7-9 to TRBJ1-5; TRBD1 matches 10 bases. The CDR3 has 19 amino acids. V was pared by 4 bases and J by 0 bases, with 12 bases of the junction left unmatched. From germline, CDR1 is SEHNR and CDR2 FQNEAQ (reference sequence). CDR3 sequence: CASSSYRTGGFNSNQPQHF. The CDR3 DNA sequence: TGTGCCAGCAGCTCATATCGGACAGGGGGGTTTAATAGCAATCAGCCCCAGCATTTT.

This clone appeared a single time. The chain has TRBV6-5 and TRBJ2-1; 10 bases are shared with TRBD2. CDR3 length equals 15 residues. Germline V gives CDR1 MNHEY, CDR2 SVGAGI. Germline trimming cut 6 bases from V and 9 bases from J; bases unmatched to any gene: 11. The CDR3 region is CASRPLAGEGSEQFF. The CDR3 DNA reads TGTGCCAGCAGACCCCTAGCGGGAGAAGGGAGTGAGCAGTTCTTC.

This clone was detected only once. The chain recombines TRBV11-2 with TRBJ2-7; a weak D match, TRBD2 (6 bases). Trimming shortened V by 5 bases and J by 2 bases, and 10 bases separated the two germline ends. Germline V gene lookup returns CDR1 SGHAT and CDR2 FQNNGV. The CDR3 totals 13 residues. In DNA, the CDR3 is TGTGCCAGCAGCGGGACTGAGACCTACGAGCAGTACTTC. Encoded protein: CASSGTETYEQYF.

The chain has TRBV11-2 and TRBJ2-7; 9 positions agree with TRBD2. CDR1 is SGHAT and CDR2 is FQNNGV in the germline V gene. Losses at the gene ends were 5 bases for V and 2 bases for J; bases not matched to a gene: 7. The CDR3 length is 15 residues. In DNA form, the CDR3 reads TGTGCCAGCAGCCCAATAGCGGGAGAGGCCTACGAGCAGTACTTC. Translated, it gives CASSPIAGEAYEQYF.

The J gene is TRBJ2-2, the V gene TRBV10-1; D is unclear. Deletions cut 3 bases from V and 4 bases from J, with 9 bases between. The CDR3 sequence is 14 residues long. Germline assignment: CDR1 WNHNN and CDR2 SYGVQD (reference sequence). CDR3 sequence (DNA): TGCGCCAGCAGTGACCAGCTAGGCACCGGGGAGCTGTTTTTT. Its protein product is CASSDQLGTGELFF.

The chain recombines TRBV10-2 with TRBJ1-1; D is ambiguous. Germline V lookup: CDR1 WSHSY, CDR2 SAAADI. The CDR3 runs 15 residues. Trimming removed 3 bases from V and 3 bases from J, with 14 bases in between. The CDR3 DNA follows: TGCGCCAGCAGTGATCACGGCCTGGGAGACACTGAAGCTTTCTTT. This encodes CASSDHGLGDTEAFF.

The rearrangement uses TRBV5-4 and TRBJ2-7, with 7 nucleotides matching TRBD1. With 2 bases clipped from V and 5 bases from J, the junction kept 4 bases outside the gene matches. CDR1 is SGHNT and CDR2 is YYREEE in the germline V gene (reference sequence). The CDR3 spans 13 residues. Here the CDR3 reads CASSFDRVDEQYF. DNA for the CDR3: TGTGCCAGCAGCTTCGACAGGGTGGACGAGCAGTACTTC.

Notes on this clone: Other DNA sequences in the same sample also yield this CDR3. V is TRBV7-2 and J is TRBJ2-3; D is unclear. This CDR3 contains 13 residues. Trimming pared 1 base from V and 4 bases from J, leaving 6 bases between. Germline CDR1 reads SGHTA; CDR2 reads FQGNSA. CDR3 residues: CASSLVASDTQYF. The CDR3 DNA reads TGTGCCAGCAGCTTAGTTGCGTCAGATACGCAGTATTTT.

The chain couples TRBV7-9 to TRBJ1-1; D not resolved. The V gene lost 7 bases and the J gene lost 0 bases, with 6 bases spanning the gap. There are 12 residues in the CDR3. Germline V gene data show CDR1 as SEHNR and CDR2 as FQNEAQ (reference sequence). In DNA, the CDR3 is TGTGCCAGCACCCTCCTGAACACTGAAGCTTTCTTT. It codes for CASTLLNTEAFF.

The chain is built from TRBV7-2 and TRBJ1-5; D is undetermined. The CDR3 is 12 residues long. Trimming stripped 2 bases from V and 3 bases from J, with 2 bases between. Per the germline V gene, CDR1 is SGHTA and CDR2 is FQGNSA. CDR3 sequence: CASSLLNQPQHF. CDR3 nucleotides: TGTGCCAGCAGCTTACTCAATCAGCCCCAGCATTTT. Supplemented by reference TRBV7-2 and TRBJ1-5, the full variable domain reads GAGVSQSPSNKVTEKGKDVELRCDPISGHTALYWYRQSLGQGLEFLIYFQGNSAPDKSGLPSDRFSAERTGGSVSTLTIQRTQQEDSAVYLCASSLLNQPQHFGDGTRLSIL.

The CDR3 loop reads CSVGVAGGPADTQYF. In DNA, the CDR3 is TGCAGCGTTGGGGTAGCGGGAGGGCCCGCAGATACGCAGTATTTT. This rearrangement joins TRBV29-1 to TRBJ2-3; 11 nucleotides match TRBD2. Looked up from germline, CDR1 is SQVTM and CDR2 is ANQGSEA. The CDR3 sequence is 15 residues long. J gave up 4 bases and V 4 bases, and 7 bases lay outside the gene matches.

The rearrangement uses TRBV28 and TRBJ1-5; D gene uncertain. V gave up 6 bases and J gave up 7 bases, with 22 bases separating them. CDR1 and CDR2 (germline): MDHEN, SYDVKM. CDR3 length: 16 residues. CDR3 DNA sequence: TGTGCCAGCAGGCCTCTGCGTGGCGCCTCGGGGCAGCCCCAGCATTTT. It yields the protein CASRPLRGASGQPQHF.

The chain combines TRBV2 with TRBJ1-1; no reliable D call. Germline loops: CDR1 SNHLY, CDR2 FYNNEI. The ends were cut back, 3 bases at V and 0 bases at J, with 14 bases in the middle. This CDR3 contains 16 residues. The CDR3 loop reads CASSDSVQLMNTEAFF. The CDR3 nucleotides read TGTGCCAGCAGTGATTCGGTACAGCTAATGAACACTGAAGCTTTCTTT. Supplemented by reference TRBV2 and TRBJ1-1, the full variable domain reads EPEVTQTPSHQVTQMGQEVILRCVPISNHLYFYWYRQILGQKVEFLVSFYNNEISEKSEIFDDQFSVERPDGSNFTLKIRSTKLEDSAMYFCASSDSVQLMNTEAFFGQGTRLTVV.

This clone occurred once. This chain joins TRBV28 and TRBJ2-1; D is undetermined. V was trimmed by 3 bases and J by 10 bases, leaving 7 bases between them. CDR1 is MDHEN and CDR2 is SYDVKM in the germline V gene. This CDR3 contains 11 residues. The CDR3 bases are TGTGCCAGCAGTTTCTACGGGGAGCAGTTCTTC. Its translation: CASSFYGEQFF.

This chain uses TRBV2 with TRBJ2-2, with 8 bases lining up with TRBD1. Germline CDR1 SNHLY, CDR2 FYNNEI. Trimming cost V 7 bases and J 7 bases; bases outside gene matches: 11. This CDR3 comprises 15 residues. The CDR3 sequence is CASTPGQVVGGELFF. The CDR3 DNA sequence: TGTGCCAGCACCCCGGGACAGGTTGTGGGCGGGGAGCTGTTTTTT. Full variable domain (outside the CDR3, taken from reference TRBV2 and TRBJ2-2): EPEVTQTPSHQVTQMGQEVILRCVPISNHLYFYWYRQILGQKVEFLVSFYNNEISEKSEIFDDQFSVERPDGSNFTLKIRSTKLEDSAMYFCASTPGQVVGGELFFGEGSRLTVL.

This chain connects TRBV5-1 to TRBJ2-2; TRBD2 aligns across 11 bases. V gave up 3 bases and J gave up 7 bases; unmatched junction bases: 14. The CDR3 spans 18 residues. Germline V gene data show CDR1 as SGHRS and CDR2 as YFSETQ. The CDR3 coding sequence is TGCGCCAGCAGCTCTCAGACTAGCGGGATAACTACAGGCGGGGAGCTGTTTTTT. Its protein product is CASSSQTSGITTGGELFF.

The chain joins TRBV30 to TRBJ1-2, with a weak D call TRBD1 (6 bases). The CDR3 is made up of 12 amino acids. Germline CDR1 is GTSNPN and CDR2 is SVGIG (reference sequence). Trimming took off 5 bases at V and 7 bases at J, with 14 bases between the two ends. The CDR3 loop is CAWATGFRGYTF. CDR3 bases: TGTGCCTGGGCAACAGGGTTTCGTGGCTACACCTTC.

The rearrangement links TRBV14 to TRBJ1-2, with D possibly TRBD1 on 6 matching bases. CDR3 size: 12 residues. V lost 4 bases and J 5 bases, leaving 8 bases between the germline ends. Germline CDR1 is SGHDN and CDR2 is FVKESK. CDR3 residues: CASSLQGYGYTF. The CDR3 DNA sequence: TGTGCCAGCAGCCTACAGGGTTATGGCTACACCTTC.

The chain uses TRBV18 and TRBJ1-2; D unclear. The germline V gene has CDR1 KGHSH and CDR2 LQKENI. CDR3 length: 15 residues. The V and J ends lost 3 bases and 3 bases respectively, with 14 bases between them. Here the CDR3 reads CASSPTLGGDYGYTF. As DNA, the CDR3 is TGTGCCAGCTCACCTACCCTTGGAGGAGACTATGGCTACACCTTC.

The chain joins TRBV18 to TRBJ2-1, with D possibly being TRBD1 (6 bases). Trimming took off 0 bases at V and 9 bases at J, with 15 bases between the two ends. The germline V gene has CDR1 KGHSH and CDR2 LQKENI. This CDR3 contains 15 residues. CDR3 nucleotides: TGTGCCAGCTCACCACCAGGGGGAAACAGGGTTGAGCAGTTCTTC. Amino acid sequence: CASSPPGGNRVEQFF. The entire variable domain, with the rest obtained from reference TRBV18 and TRBJ2-1, is as follows: NAGVMQNPRHLVRRRGQEARLRCSPMKGHSHVYWYRQLPEEGLKFMVYLQKENIIDESGMPKERFSAEFPKEGPSILRIQQVVRGDSAAYFCASSPPGGNRVEQFFGPGTRLTVL.

This clone was recorded a few times. V usage is TRBV3-1 (or the pseudogene TRBV3-2) and J usage is TRBJ1-2; D is perhaps TRBD1 (6 bases). Germline V gene sequence: CDR1 LGHDT, CDR2 YNNKEL (reference sequence). V lost 4 bases, J lost 8 bases, and 14 bases lay in between. This CDR3 spans 13 amino acids. This CDR3 reads CASSPGQPMGYTF. Written as DNA, the CDR3 is TGTGCCAGCAGCCCAGGACAGCCCATGGGCTACACCTTC.

The chain recombines TRBV5-1 with TRBJ2-1, with D maybe TRBD2 (6 bases). CDR3 length: 16 residues. Per germline, CDR1 SGHRS and CDR2 YFSETQ. Deletions cut 1 base from V and 3 bases from J, with 14 bases between. CDR3 region: CASSLSTQGGYNEQFF. CDR3 nucleotides: TGCGCCAGCAGCTTGTCGACTCAGGGAGGCTACAATGAGCAGTTCTTC. The full variable domain, with the rest looked up from reference TRBV5-1 and TRBJ2-1, is KAGVTQTPRYLIKTRGQQVTLSCSPISGHRSVSWYQQTPGQGLQFLFEYFSETQRNKGNFPGRFSGRQFSNSRSEMNVSTLELGDSALYLCASSLSTQGGYNEQFFGPGTRLTVL.

The CDR3 here is CASSLVDSGANVLTF. CDR3 sequence (DNA): TGTGCCAGCTCACTAGTTGACTCTGGGGCCAACGTCCTGACTTTC. The chain carries TRBV18 and TRBJ2-6; D is ambiguous. CDR3 length: 15 residues. The ends were cut back, 4 bases at V and 0 bases at J, with 7 bases in the middle. Germline CDR1 is KGHSH and CDR2 is LQKENI.

The chain is built from TRBV18 and TRBJ1-5; no reliable D call. V was trimmed by 2 bases and J by 0 bases, leaving 8 bases between them. The CDR3 is 15 amino acids. CDR1 is KGHSH and CDR2 is LQKENI in the germline V gene. The CDR3 DNA reads TGTGCCAGCTCACCAATGGGCAGTAGCAATCAGCCCCAGCATTTT. It translates to CASSPMGSSNQPQHF.